This T cell receptor (beta chain) was found in a study of Graves' ophthalmopathy and Graves' hyperthyroidism (dated by TCRdb to 2016 to 2018). Study-level background: Peripheral blood samples were taken at the time of initial diagnosis, before any treatment was given. The independent validation cohort included 18 to 20 hyperthyroidism patients plus 17 patients who later progressed from hyperthyroidism to ophthalmopathy. In roughly six hyperthyroidism patients, the T-cell repertoires found in thyroid tissue were compared with those found in blood. In total, approximately 140 blood samples were TCR-sequenced: fewer than 50 ophthalmopathy, roughly 80 hyperthyroidism and some 17 hyperthyroidism-to-ophthalmopathy patients. Following sample collection, hyperthyroidism patients were given methimazole at a starting dose of 30 mg daily, and ophthalmopathy patients were given high-dose intravenous methylprednisolone. A discovery set of 100 patients (roughly 41 ophthalmopathy, 57 stable hyperthyroidism) was enrolled to explore V-J signatures distinguishing ophthalmopathy from hyperthyroidism. The study used signatures of the TCR beta repertoire to tell Graves' ophthalmopathy apart from Graves' hyperthyroidism and to predict which patients would progress to ophthalmopathy.

From the germline V gene, CDR1 is SGHTA and CDR2 is FQGNSA. Spanning cysteine to phenylalanine, the CDR3 consists of 15 amino acids. The sequence is cut down to CDR3 DNA, 45 bases in frame from base 1. V is trimmed back by 2 bases and J by 1 base, and the junction contains 2 bases that no gene match accounts for. Ophthalmopathy patients were characterized by moderately to severely active disease, a Clinical Activity Score of at least 3, a NOSPECS grade of at least 4, and a disease duration under 3 months. Patients were excluded if they had other autoimmune diseases, uncontrolled infections, pregnancy or lactation. Diagnosis relied on clinical symptoms, serum thyroxine, TRAb, thyroid ultrasound and orbital computed tomography. Using Ficoll-Paque density gradient centrifugation, PBMCs were isolated from about 9.2 ml of fresh peripheral blood. Total RNA was extracted using Trizol reagent, and RNA quality was checked on an Agilent 2100 Bioanalyzer.

This clonotype has at least ten counts. The antigen it recognizes is unknown. No qualities accompany the bases; no much larger clone lies one base away. For repertoire sequencing, TCR beta CDR3 regions were amplified from RNA transcripts. The first round of RT-PCR was done with HTBI primers and the Qiagen OneStep RT-PCR kit, and was followed by a second round of multiplex PCR, then size selection and purification. Libraries were sequenced on an Illumina HiSeq2000 using paired-end 100 bp reads. Per the original workflow: SOAPnuke was used to process the reads, removing any read that contained adapters or uncalled bases, had a mean Phred below 15, or lacked an exact match to the constant primer or identifier. High-quality paired reads were merged with COPE v1.2.5. Unique nucleotide sequences were defined as clonotypes and aligned to IMGT TRB V, D and J references using MiTCR v1.1. The analysis was limited to V-J combinations with a frequency above 0.0001, which together covered just over 98% of the repertoires. For each V-J combination, a TCR clonal expansion and chaos score was defined as F50 clonal expansion divided by the chaos observed in the TCRdist matrix. Welch's t-statistics and random forest were used to reduce features to 10 to 15 V-J combinations, which were fed into a naive Bayes classifier. Thyroid-blood repertoire similarity was quantified with the Morisita-Horn index. The public reads were reprocessed in TCRdb via fastp at Q25 and MiXCR, keeping in-frame beta chains. CDR3 protein duplicates are merged, each entry listing the most common genes and DNA. TCRdb's processing, not the authors', yielded these V and J calls. The sample table lists about 57,000 distinct CDR3 sequences, roughly half of them with a count of one. 4.7% of the sample goes to the ten largest clones.

Findings and caveats that apply to the study as a whole: In validation, the model predicted ophthalmopathy progression with about 71% sensitivity and 72.22% specificity; roughly 12 predicted patients were CT-confirmed with GO in a median of approximately six months. Most expanded thyroid clonotypes with frequency above 0.001 were also detected in blood, suggesting blood repertoires may reflect the thyroid immune response. Sample size was not statistically predetermined, and group allocation was not concealed from the investigators. Ophthalmopathy was separated from stable hyperthyroidism by the 13-signature model with roughly 90% sensitivity and about 81% specificity in cross-validation and with 80%/75% in the test set.

The chain is encoded by TRBV7-2 joined to TRBJ2-3; 8 bases in the middle match TRBD2. Sequences were obtained from peripheral blood. The TCR originated in an adult woman with Graves' ophthalmopathy. CDR3 loop: CASSLSGSGTDTQYF. The nucleotide sequence reads TGTGCCAGCAGCTTAAGCGGGAGTGGCACAGATACGCAGTATTTT.